This T cell receptor beta chain derives from a study of CD8 T cells in Susac syndrome. Looked up from germline, CDR1 is SGHTA and CDR2 is FQGTGA. V lost 3 bases and J lost 3, with 7 bases in between. This CDR3 contains 13 residues. RNA, at about 0.45 to 1 ug, was reverse transcribed with random hexamers. immunoSEQ multiplex PCR amplified TCR beta CDR3 across 54 Vbeta, 13 Jbeta. TCRdb re-derived calls from the immunoSEQ multiplex PCR reads in MiXCR, one entry per CDR3 protein. The top ten hold roughly 0.07% of the sample, which has 250,000 or so distinct CDR3 sequences, around 93% seen once. This clonotype originated in a human donor with multiple sclerosis. The genes are TRBV7-3 and TRBJ2-3, with D possibly being TRBD2 (5 bases). What was sequenced was CD4+ T cells from PBMCs. CDR3: CASSFPGTDTQYF. CDR3 bases: TGTGCCAGCAGCTTTCCGGGAACAGATACGCAGTATTTT.